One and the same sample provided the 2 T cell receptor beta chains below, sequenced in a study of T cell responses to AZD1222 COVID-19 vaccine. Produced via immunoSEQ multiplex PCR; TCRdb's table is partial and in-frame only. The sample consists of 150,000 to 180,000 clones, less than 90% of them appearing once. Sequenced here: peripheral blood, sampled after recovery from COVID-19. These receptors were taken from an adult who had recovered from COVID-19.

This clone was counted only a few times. The CDR3 coding sequence is TGCGCCAAGCCAGCCCTCTCCGCGAATTCACCCCTCCACTTT. Translation: CAKPALSANSPLHF. This chain uses TRBV10-1 with TRBJ1-6, with D unclear. In germline, CDR1 is WNHNN, CDR2 SYGVQD (reference sequence). V was clipped by 10 bases and J by 7 bases, with 17 bases between them. This CDR3 comprises 14 residues.

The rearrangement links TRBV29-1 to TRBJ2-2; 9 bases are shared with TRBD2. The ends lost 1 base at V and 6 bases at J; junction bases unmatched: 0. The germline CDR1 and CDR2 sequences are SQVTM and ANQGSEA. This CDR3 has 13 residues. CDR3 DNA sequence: TGCAGCGTTGAAGTAGCGGGGGCCGGGGAGCTGTTTTTT. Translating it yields CSVEVAGAGELFF.